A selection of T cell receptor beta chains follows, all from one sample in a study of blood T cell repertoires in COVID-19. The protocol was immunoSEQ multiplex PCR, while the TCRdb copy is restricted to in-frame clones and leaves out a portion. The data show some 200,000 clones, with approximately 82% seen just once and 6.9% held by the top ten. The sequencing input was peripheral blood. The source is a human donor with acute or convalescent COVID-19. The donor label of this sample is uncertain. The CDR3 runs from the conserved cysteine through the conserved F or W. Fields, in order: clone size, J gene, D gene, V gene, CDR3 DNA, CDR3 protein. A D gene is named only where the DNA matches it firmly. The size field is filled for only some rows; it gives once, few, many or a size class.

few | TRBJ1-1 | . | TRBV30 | TGTGCCTGGGAGCGGCAAGTGAACACTGAAGCTTTCTTT | CAWERQVNTEAFF
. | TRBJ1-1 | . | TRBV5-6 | TGTGCCAGCAGCTTGGGACAGCTCACTATGAACACTGAAGCTTTCTTT | CASSLGQLTMNTEAFF
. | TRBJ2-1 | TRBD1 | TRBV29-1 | TGCAGCGTTGGTCCCGGGACAGGGGGCGGTGAGCAGTTCTTC | CSVGPGTGGGEQFF
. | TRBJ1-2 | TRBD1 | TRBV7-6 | TGTGCCAGCAGCCCCAGGACAGGGGGTTATGGCTACACCTTC | CASSPRTGGYGYTF
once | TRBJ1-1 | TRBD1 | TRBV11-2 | TGTGCCAGCAGCTCCCGGGACAGGGTATCTGAAGCTTTCTTT | CASSSRDRVSEAFF
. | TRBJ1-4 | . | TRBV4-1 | TGCGCCAGCAGCCTCCGGGCACAGGGTAATGAAAAACTGTTTTTT | CASSLRAQGNEKLFF
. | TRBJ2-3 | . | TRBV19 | TGTGCCAGTAGTTTAACAGATACGCAGTATTTT | CASSLTDTQYF
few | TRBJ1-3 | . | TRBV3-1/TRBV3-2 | TGTGCCAGCTCCCGGACATCGAGCTCTGGAAACACCATATATTTT | CASSRTSSSGNTIYF
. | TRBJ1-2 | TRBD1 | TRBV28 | TGTGCCAGCACTACAGGGGGTAGCTATGGCTACACCTTC | CASTTGGSYGYTF
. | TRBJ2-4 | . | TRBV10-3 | TGTGCCATCAGTGACCCGACAGGTATCGCCAAAAACATTCAGTACTTC | CAISDPTGIAKNIQYF
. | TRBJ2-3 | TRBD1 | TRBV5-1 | TGCGCCAGCAACGAAGGGGGCAGAGATACGCAGTATTTT | CASNEGGRDTQYF
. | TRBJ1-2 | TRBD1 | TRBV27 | TGTGCCAGCAGTCCCCCGGGACAGGGTACTGGCTACACCTTC | CASSPPGQGTGYTF
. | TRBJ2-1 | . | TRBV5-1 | TGCGCCAGCAGCCTGCCCTCGGGAGCATACAATGAGCAGTTCTTC | CASSLPSGAYNEQFF
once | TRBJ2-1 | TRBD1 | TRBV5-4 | TGTGCCAGCAGACTCGACAGGGTTACGGGCAATGAGCAGTTCTTC | CASRLDRVTGNEQFF
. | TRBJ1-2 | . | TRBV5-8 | TGTGCCAGCAGTTTGATTTTACAGGGAGGCTACACCTTC | CASSLILQGGYTF
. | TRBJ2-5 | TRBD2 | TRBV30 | TGTGCCTGGACCGGGACTAGCGGGAGAGGAGAGACCCAGTACTTC | CAWTGTSGRGETQYF
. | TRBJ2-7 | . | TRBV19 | TGTGCCAGTAGTATAGGGGCACCGGCCTCCTACGAGCAGTACTTC | CASSIGAPASYEQYF
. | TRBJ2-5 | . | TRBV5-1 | TGCGCCAGCAGCTCACTCGTTCAAGAGACCCAGTACTTC | CASSSLVQETQYF
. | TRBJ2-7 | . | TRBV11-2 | TGTGCCAGCAGCTTAGCGGGAGTTAACCCCCAGTACTTC | CASSLAGVNPQYF
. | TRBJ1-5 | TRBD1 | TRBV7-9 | TGTGCCAGCAGCTCTGACAGGGCGGGCAATCAGCCCCAGCATTTT | CASSSDRAGNQPQHF
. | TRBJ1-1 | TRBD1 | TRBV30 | TGTGCCTGGAGTAAACAGGGGGCGGGGGAAGCTTTCTTT | CAWSKQGAGEAFF
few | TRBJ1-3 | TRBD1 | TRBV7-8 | TGTGCCAGCAGCTTCACCACAGGGGTAGCTGGAAACACCATATATTTT | CASSFTTGVAGNTIYF
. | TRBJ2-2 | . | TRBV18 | TGTGCCAGCTCACACAGGGATACGAACACCGGGGAGCTGTTTTTT | CASSHRDTNTGELFF
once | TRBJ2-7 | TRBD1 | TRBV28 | TGTGCCAGCAGCCGACAGGGCCCCTACGAGCAGTACTTC | CASSRQGPYEQYF
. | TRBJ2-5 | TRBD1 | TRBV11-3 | TGTGCCAGCAGCTCCAGGACAGGGCCCCAAGAGACCCAGTACTTC | CASSSRTGPQETQYF
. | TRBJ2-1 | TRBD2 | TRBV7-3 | TGTGCCAGCAGCCCGATCGCGACTAGCGGGAGGGCGGGTGAGCAGTTCTTC | CASSPIATSGRAGEQFF
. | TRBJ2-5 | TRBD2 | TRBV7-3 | TGTGCCAGCAGCCTCTTTCCCGGGAGGGCCCCCGAGACCCAGTACTTC | CASSLFPGRAPETQYF
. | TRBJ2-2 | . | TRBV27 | TGTGCCAGCGCCAGACTGAACACCGGGGAGCTGTTTTTT | CASARLNTGELFF
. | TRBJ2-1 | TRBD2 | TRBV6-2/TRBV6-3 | TGTGCCAGCAGTTACCGGGGGGGGAGTGCGTACAATGAGCAGTTCTTC | CASSYRGGSAYNEQFF
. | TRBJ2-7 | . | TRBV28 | TGTGCCAGCAGTCCCGGCGGGCAGAGCTCCTACGAGCAGTACTTC | CASSPGGQSSYEQYF
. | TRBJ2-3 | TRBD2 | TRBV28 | TGTGCCAGCAGTGCATGGGGATTAGCGGGTAGTTTGGATACGCAGTATTTT | CASSAWGLAGSLDTQYF
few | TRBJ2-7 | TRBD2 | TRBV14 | TGTGCCAGCAGCCAGGGACTAGCGGTTTTCACCGAGCAGTACTTC | CASSQGLAVFTEQYF
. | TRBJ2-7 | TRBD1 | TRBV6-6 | TGTGCCAGCAGAGCAGGGGGCGCGTCCTACGAGCAGTACTTC | CASRAGGASYEQYF
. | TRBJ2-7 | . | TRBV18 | TGTGCCAGCTCGCCGGGACTCCATTCCGAGCAGTACTTC | CASSPGLHSEQYF
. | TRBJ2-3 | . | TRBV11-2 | TGTGCCAGCAGCTCGTACACAGATACGCAGTATTTT | CASSSYTDTQYF
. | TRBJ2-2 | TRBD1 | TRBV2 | TGTGCCAGCAGTCCCGGGACAGGGGCGAACACCGGGGAGCTGTTTTTT | CASSPGTGANTGELFF
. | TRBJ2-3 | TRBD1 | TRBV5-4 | TGTGCCAGCAGCCCCGACAGGGAAGATACGCAGTATTTT | CASSPDREDTQYF
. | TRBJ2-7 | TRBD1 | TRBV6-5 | TGTGCCAGCAGGCGCCGGGACAGGTACGAGCAGTACTTC | CASRRRDRYEQYF
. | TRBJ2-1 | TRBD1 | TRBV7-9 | TGTGCCAGCAGCCGGGACAGCAATGAGCAGTTCTTC | CASSRDSNEQFF
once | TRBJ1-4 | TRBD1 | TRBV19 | TGTGCCAGTAGTGGACGGACAGGGGGGAAAACAACTAATGAAAAACTGTTTTTT | CASSGRTGGKTTNEKLFF
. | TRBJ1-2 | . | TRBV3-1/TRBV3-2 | TGTGCCAGCAGCCAGGGGGGGTTTAACTATGGCTACACCTTC | CASSQGGFNYGYTF
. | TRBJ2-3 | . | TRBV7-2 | TGTGCCAGCAGCTTCGGGAGCCCGGGCATAGATACGCAGTATTTT | CASSFGSPGIDTQYF
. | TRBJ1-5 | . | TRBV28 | TGTGCCAGCAGTTTAAACGGGAATCAGCCCCAGCATTTT | CASSLNGNQPQHF
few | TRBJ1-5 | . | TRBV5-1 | TGCGCCAGCAGCTTGATTCCGGGTAGCAATCAGCCCCAGCATTTT | CASSLIPGSNQPQHF
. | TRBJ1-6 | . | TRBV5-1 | TGCGCCAGCAGCTTAGGGGGTAGCTCACCCCTCCACTTT | CASSLGGSSPLHF
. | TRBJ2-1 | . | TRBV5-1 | TGCGCCAGCAGTCAAGAACCCGGAGGGGCGTATGAGCAGTTCTTC | CASSQEPGGAYEQFF
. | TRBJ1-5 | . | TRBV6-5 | TGTGCCAGCAGTTACGATCGAGGTCAGCCCCAGCATTTT | CASSYDRGQPQHF
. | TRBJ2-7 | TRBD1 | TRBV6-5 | TGTGCCAGCAGTCCCTGGACAGGTGGCTACGAGCAGTACTTC | CASSPWTGGYEQYF
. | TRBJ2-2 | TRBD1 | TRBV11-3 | TGTGCCAGCAGCCGGGGTGGCAGGGGGCTAACCGGGGAGCTGTTTTTT | CASSRGGRGLTGELFF
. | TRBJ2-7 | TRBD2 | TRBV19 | TGTGCCAGTAGTACTCTCACTAGCGGGAAACTCTACGAGCAGTACTTC | CASSTLTSGKLYEQYF
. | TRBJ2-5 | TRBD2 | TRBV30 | TGTGCCTGGAGTGAGGCCCCGGGGGGGACCCAGTACTTC | CAWSEAPGGTQYF